The 27 T cell receptor beta chains listed next were all sequenced from one sample in a study of shared clonotypes between healthy human individuals. Libraries were prepared by immunoSEQ multiplex PCR; TCRdb keeps only in-frame clonotypes and omits some of them. The sample lists around 2.1 million clones, about 93% occurring once. Naive CD8 cells comprised CD45RO-negative, CCR7-positively selected cells, excluding terminally differentiated effector memory CD45RA+ cells. The sample taken for sequencing was naive CD8+ T cells from PBMCs. The receptors originated from a man between 18 and 35 years old in good health. Some clones in this sample may be carry-over from other donors' samples.

The V gene is TRBV10-2, the J gene TRBJ2-1; tentative D call: TRBD2 (6 bases). The CDR3 is 16 residues long. CDR1 and CDR2 (germline): WSHSY, SAAADI. Trimming removed 8 bases from V and 0 bases from J, with 17 bases in between. The CDR3, as DNA: TGCGCCAGCTTCTCGACTAGAGGTAGCTCCTACAATGAGCAGTTCTTC. Amino acids: CASFSTRGSSYNEQFF.

This clone has just a few counts. This chain connects TRBV7-8 to TRBJ1-4, with TRBD1 matching 7 bases. The V gene end was trimmed by 5 bases and the J gene end by 8 bases; junction bases not matched to a gene: 11. The CDR3 covers 15 residues. The V gene's germline CDR1 is SGHVS and CDR2 FQNEAQ. The DNA for the CDR3 is TGTGCCAGCAGCGAGCGGACAGGAGAGAGGGAAAAACTGTTTTTT. It codes for CASSERTGEREKLFF.

CDR3 nucleotide sequence: TGTGCCAGCAGTGACTCCGCGGGGGACTCCTACAATGAGCAGTTCTTC. It codes for CASSDSAGDSYNEQFF. The gene calls are TRBV6-4 and TRBJ2-1; TRBD2 aligns across 7 bases. J was trimmed by 0 bases and V by 0 bases; bases with no gene match: 2. The CDR3 covers 16 residues. Germline assignment: CDR1 MRHNA and CDR2 SNTAGT.

This chain connects TRBV6-1 to TRBJ1-5; 9 bases map to TRBD1. With V trimmed by 2 bases and J by 7 bases, 6 bases remained unmatched. This CDR3 comprises 15 residues. CDR1 MNHNS and CDR2 SASEGT come from the germline V gene. The CDR3 here is CASSEPTGGRQPQHF. The CDR3 bases are TGTGCCAGCAGTGAACCAACAGGGGGCAGGCAGCCCCAGCATTTT.

V and J are TRBV7-9 and TRBJ2-7, with D perhaps TRBD1 (5 bases). The V end was cut by 1 base, the J end by 4 bases, with 14 bases between. The CDR3 totals 15 residues. Germline CDR1 SEHNR, CDR2 FQNEAQ (reference sequence). In DNA, the CDR3 is TGTGCCAGCAGCTTAGACCGACAGATGAATTACGAGCAGTACTTC. Its translation is CASSLDRQMNYEQYF. The full variable domain, in which reference TRBV7-9 and TRBJ2-7 provide the parts outside the CDR3, is DTGVSQNPRHKITKRGQNVTFRCDPISEHNRLYWYRQTLGQGPEFLTYFQNEAQLEKSRLLSDRFSAERPKGSFSTLEIQRTEQGDSAMYLCASSLDRQMNYEQYFGPGTRLTVT.

This chain connects TRBV4-1 to TRBJ2-1, with TRBD2 matching over 13 bases. The CDR3 extends over 16 amino acids. V gave up 6 bases and J gave up 3 bases; unmatched junction bases: 5. Germline V gene lookup returns CDR1 MGHRA and CDR2 YSYEKL. CDR3 bases: TGCGCCAGCAGTACTAGCGGGAGGGGGAGCTACAATGAGCAGTTCTTC. Its translation: CASSTSGRGSYNEQFF.

This clone was seen a single time. The same CDR3 also results from other DNA sequences found in this sample. The CDR3 sequence is CASSSTYEQYF. The CDR3 bases are TGTGCCAGCAGCTCGACTTACGAGCAGTACTTC. This chain links TRBV5-4 with TRBJ2-7, with D unclear. The CDR3 loop spans 11 amino acids. The germline V and J ends were trimmed by 3 bases and 4 bases, with 5 bases remaining between them. Germline V CDR1 and CDR2: SGHNT, YYREEE (reference sequence).

The chain is built from TRBV2 and TRBJ1-3, with D unclear. The CDR3 is made up of 13 amino acids. Germline assignment: CDR1 SNHLY and CDR2 FYNNEI. The V and J ends lost 6 bases and 2 bases respectively, with 8 bases between them. The CDR3 sequence is CASSFGPGNTIYF. DNA of the CDR3: TGTGCCAGCAGCTTCGGGCCTGGAAACACCATATATTTT.

This clone was seen only once. This rearrangement joins TRBV9 to TRBJ1-3; D call uncertain. The germline V gene has CDR1 SGDLS and CDR2 YYNGEE. V was pared by 4 bases and J by 2 bases, with 10 bases between. CDR3 size: 14 residues. This CDR3 is CASSRSRAGNTIYF. CDR3 sequence (DNA): TGTGCCAGCAGCCGGAGTAGGGCTGGAAACACCATATATTTT.

The chain carries TRBV9 and TRBJ2-1; TRBD1 might be the D (6 bases). This CDR3 spans 11 amino acids. V lost 7 bases, J lost 6 bases, and 8 bases lay in between. CDR1 and CDR2 from the germline V gene are SGDLS and YYNGEE. The CDR3 loop reads CASARGNEQFF. Here the CDR3 DNA reads TGTGCCAGCGCCAGGGGCAATGAGCAGTTCTTC.

This chain uses TRBV2 with TRBJ2-1; D gene uncertain. CDR3 length: 13 residues. Trimming took off 4 bases at V and 8 bases at J, with 12 bases between the two ends. Germline assignment: CDR1 SNHLY and CDR2 FYNNEI. The CDR3 loop is CASSARLLDEQFF. The CDR3 DNA follows: TGTGCCAGCAGTGCTCGCCTCCTCGATGAGCAGTTCTTC.

The chain joins TRBV27 to TRBJ2-1; D is unresolved. Trimming removed 6 bases from V and 6 bases from J, with 18 bases in between. The CDR3 has 15 amino acids. Germline V gives CDR1 MNHEY, CDR2 SMNVEV (reference sequence). CDR3: CASRTLLGLVNEQFF. Here the CDR3 DNA reads TGTGCCAGCAGGACTCTACTCGGATTAGTCAATGAGCAGTTCTTC.

The chain combines TRBV7-9 with TRBJ2-4; D perhaps matches TRBD2 (6 bases). Germline V lookup: CDR1 SEHNR, CDR2 FQNEAQ (reference sequence). The CDR3 consists of 16 residues. V was shortened by 5 bases and J by 6 bases, with 20 bases between the two germline ends. The CDR3 protein is CASSLGTVLKGNIQYF. The CDR3 coding sequence is TGTGCCAGCAGCCTGGGGACTGTTTTGAAGGGAAACATTCAGTACTTC.

CDR3 in DNA: TGTGCCAGCAGTTTCTCGGCGGGGGAAGTCACAGATACGCAGTATTTT. This sequence encodes CASSFSAGEVTDTQYF. V is TRBV27 and J is TRBJ2-3; 7 bases agree with TRBD2. Germline CDR1 MNHEY, CDR2 SMNVEV (reference sequence). The CDR3 extends over 16 amino acids. Trimming at V came to 3 bases and at J to 2 bases, leaving 8 bases not matched to a gene.

V usage is TRBV7-9 and J usage is TRBJ2-3, with TRBD2 identical over 9 bases. After removal of 5 bases from V and 7 bases from J, the junction contained 13 bases not matched to a gene. The germline V gene encodes CDR1 SEHNR and CDR2 FQNEAQ (reference sequence). CDR3 size: 16 residues. The CDR3 sequence is CASSPTRGRVENTQYF. CDR3 nucleotide sequence: TGTGCCAGCAGCCCGACACGCGGGAGGGTAGAAAATACGCAGTATTTT.

V gene TRBV7-9 combines with J gene TRBJ2-5, with 7 bases that match TRBD2. The V and J ends lost 5 bases and 5 bases, in that order; junction bases with no gene match: 2. CDR1 is SEHNR and CDR2 is FQNEAQ in the germline V gene (reference sequence). This CDR3 has 12 amino acids. The CDR3, as DNA: TGTGCCAGCAGCGGACTAGGGGAGACCCAGTACTTC. This translates into CASSGLGETQYF.

The chain links TRBV30 to TRBJ2-5, with 10 bases identical to TRBD2. The CDR3 has 14 residues. V gave up 5 bases and J gave up 4 bases; unmatched junction bases: 7. Germline V gives CDR1 GTSNPN, CDR2 SVGIG (reference sequence). Written as DNA, the CDR3 is TGTGCCTGGCGGACTAGCGGTGGGGGAGAGACCCAGTACTTC. Encoded protein: CAWRTSGGGETQYF.

The J gene is TRBJ2-7, the V gene TRBV14; D is tentatively TRBD1 or TRBD2 (7 bases each). The CDR3 contains 18 residues. The ends were cut back, 0 bases at V and 2 bases at J, with 20 bases in the middle. In germline, CDR1 is SGHDN, CDR2 FVKESK. This CDR3 is CASSQDLVGQGGAYEQYF. Written as DNA, the CDR3 is TGTGCCAGCAGCCAAGATTTGGTAGGGCAGGGGGGGGCCTACGAGCAGTACTTC.

V is TRBV9 and J is TRBJ2-7, with 8 positions matching TRBD2. CDR1 is SGDLS, CDR2 YYNGEE, per germline. J was trimmed by 3 bases and V by 4 bases; bases with no gene match: 9. The length of the CDR3 is 15 residues. The CDR3 region is CASSLRAGAVYEQYF. The DNA of the CDR3 is TGTGCCAGCAGCCTCCGAGCGGGAGCGGTCTACGAGCAGTACTTC.

The gene calls are TRBV4-1 and TRBJ2-1, with 8 bases lining up with TRBD1. J lost 0 bases, V lost 5 bases, and 6 bases had no gene match. The CDR3 totals 16 residues. Germline V gene data show CDR1 as MGHRA and CDR2 as YSYEKL. The CDR3 loop is CASSSRQGSSYNEQFF. The CDR3 region has the DNA TGCGCCAGCAGCTCACGACAGGGGAGCTCCTACAATGAGCAGTTCTTC.

The CDR3 DNA follows: TGTGCCAGCAGCTGGGGACTAAAAGAAGAGACCCAGTACTTC. Encoded protein: CASSWGLKEETQYF. The rearrangement joins TRBV28 to TRBJ2-5, with 7 nucleotides matching TRBD2. The V segment lost 6 bases and the J segment 3 bases; nucleotides outside the gene matches: 7. The CDR3 spans 14 residues. Germline CDR1 MDHEN, CDR2 SYDVKM.

A word on this clone: Other DNA sequences from this sample encode an identical CDR3 as well. This chain joins TRBV9 and TRBJ2-7; D tentatively fits TRBD1 or TRBD2 (5 bases each). The CDR3 loop spans 14 amino acids. The germline V gene has CDR1 SGDLS and CDR2 YYNGEE. Trimming removed 2 bases from V and 5 bases from J, with 14 bases in between. The DNA for the CDR3 is TGTGCCAGCAGCGTCGCTAGCAGGGCGGACGAGCAGTACTTC. This encodes CASSVASRADEQYF.

This chain uses TRBV6-5 with TRBJ2-5; the D gene is possibly TRBD1 (6 bases). Germline V gene lookup returns CDR1 MNHEY and CDR2 SVGAGI. V lost 6 bases and J lost 10, with 15 bases in between. The CDR3 has 12 amino acids. CDR3 residues: CASREDSGDQYF. The CDR3 DNA reads TGTGCCAGCAGGGAGGACAGTGGAGACCAGTACTTC.

This clone was seen a few times. This CDR3 reads CASSLNYRGEGDGYTF. CDR3 in DNA: TGTGCCAGCAGTTTAAACTACCGCGGGGAGGGGGATGGCTACACCTTC. The chain links TRBV27 to TRBJ1-2; D perhaps matches TRBD1 (6 bases). The length of the CDR3 is 16 residues. V shed 2 bases and J shed 6 bases, with 19 bases lying between them. Germline lookup yields CDR1 MNHEY and CDR2 SMNVEV (reference sequence).

The chain combines TRBV13 with TRBJ1-1; D is unresolved. V lost 5 bases to trimming and J lost 6 bases, with 10 bases between them. Germline V gives CDR1 PRHDT, CDR2 FYEKMQ (reference sequence). This CDR3 has 12 amino acids. The CDR3 DNA reads as TGTGCCAGCAGCGCCGACGACTCTGAAGCTTTCTTT. As protein: CASSADDSEAFF.

CDR3: CASRDWPGPSYEQYF. CDR3 DNA: TGTGCCAGCAGGGACTGGCCGGGACCCAGCTACGAGCAGTACTTC. The chain joins TRBV28 to TRBJ2-7, with D tentatively TRBD1 or TRBD2 (5 bases each). CDR1 is MDHEN, CDR2 SYDVKM, per germline. V lost 6 bases, J lost 3 bases, and 18 bases lay in between. The CDR3 loop spans 15 amino acids.

V and J are TRBV6-1 and TRBJ2-7; D ambiguous. Looked up from germline, CDR1 is MNHNS and CDR2 is SASEGT. Trimming took 2 bases from V and 2 from J, leaving 13 bases between them. This CDR3 is 15 amino acids long. The CDR3 DNA reads TGTGCCAGCAGTGAACGGCTACCGGCTCCCTACGAGCAGTACTTC. This sequence encodes CASSERLPAPYEQYF.